The next 19 T cell receptor beta chains were all read from a single sample in a study of T cell responses to AZD1222 COVID-19 vaccine. The method was immunoSEQ multiplex PCR; TCRdb's version includes in-frame clones alone and lacks a portion of them. The sample comprises 120,000 to 150,000 clones, roughly 90% of which are singletons, and just over 5.5% rests with the top ten. Sample: peripheral blood, taken on day 0 of AZD1222 vaccination. The source is an adult in good health.

The V gene is TRBV6-4, the J gene TRBJ2-3, with TRBD2 as a possible D gene (6 bases). The CDR3 runs to 16 residues. Looked up from germline, CDR1 is MRHNA and CDR2 is SNTAGT. Trimming removed 4 bases at V and 0 bases at J, with 14 bases between. CDR3 residues: CASSVRDGGSTDTQYF. In nucleotides, the CDR3 is TGTGCCAGCAGTGTTCGAGACGGGGGAAGCACAGATACGCAGTATTTT.

This clone came up once. The rearrangement joins TRBV4-3 to TRBJ1-4; TRBD1 aligns across 8 bases. J gave up 8 bases and V 4 bases, and 12 bases lay outside the gene matches. The CDR3 is 16 residues long. Looked up from germline, CDR1 is LGHNA and CDR2 is YSLEER. The CDR3, as DNA: TGCGCCAGCAGCCGCGCGATGAGGACAGGGTGGGAAAAACTGTTTTTT. Protein product: CASSRAMRTGWEKLFF.

This clone has only a few counts. This rearrangement joins TRBV30 to TRBJ1-1, with 7 bases that match TRBD1. With 4 bases clipped from V and 6 bases from J, the junction kept 11 bases outside the gene matches. Germline loops: CDR1 GTSNPN, CDR2 SVGIG (reference sequence). This CDR3 is 14 amino acids long. CDR3 sequence: CAWMYRGPWAEAFF. The CDR3 coding sequence is TGTGCCTGGATGTACAGGGGCCCTTGGGCTGAAGCTTTCTTT.

V and J are TRBV19 and TRBJ2-2; 7 bases are shared with TRBD2. The J segment lost 10 bases and the V segment lost 7 bases, leaving 3 bases of the junction unmatched. CDR3 length equals 11 residues. Germline V gives CDR1 LNHDA, CDR2 SQIVND (reference sequence). CDR3 sequence (DNA): TGTGCCAGTACGGGGGGTTCGGAGCTGTTTTTT. Translating it yields CASTGGSELFF.

The rearrangement links TRBV27 to TRBJ1-6; TRBD1 aligns across 8 bases. After removal of 4 bases from V and 9 bases from J, the junction contained 11 bases not matched to a gene. The V gene's germline CDR1 is MNHEY and CDR2 SMNVEV (reference sequence). The CDR3 extends over 16 amino acids. CDR3 residues: CASSSRPGQGTSPLHF. The CDR3 DNA follows: TGTGCCAGCAGTTCGCGGCCAGGACAGGGCACTTCACCCCTCCACTTT.

The rearrangement joins TRBV2 to TRBJ1-5; D is perhaps TRBD1 (5 bases). Germline loops: CDR1 SNHLY, CDR2 FYNNEI. V was trimmed by 1 base and J by 4 bases, leaving 11 bases between them. The CDR3 has 15 amino acids. The CDR3 sequence is CASSEGGERNQPQHF. The CDR3 DNA reads TGTGCCAGCAGTGAAGGGGGGGAAAGGAATCAGCCCCAGCATTTT. The full variable domain, completed using reference TRBV2 and TRBJ1-5, is EPEVTQTPSHQVTQMGQEVILRCVPISNHLYFYWYRQILGQKVEFLVSFYNNEISEKSEIFDDQFSVERPDGSNFTLKIRSTKLEDSAMYFCASSEGGERNQPQHFGDGTRLSIL.

This clone was recorded a few times. The gene calls are TRBV19 and TRBJ1-1, with 7 bases fitting TRBD1. Germline V gives CDR1 LNHDA, CDR2 SQIVND (reference sequence). CDR3 length equals 13 residues. Germline trimming cut 4 bases from V and 11 bases from J; bases unmatched to any gene: 10. CDR3 region: CASSKIQGLFAFF. The CDR3 DNA sequence: TGTGCCAGTAGTAAGATACAGGGGCTGTTTGCTTTCTTT.

The rearrangement uses TRBV6-5 and TRBJ2-1, with 14 nucleotides matching TRBD2. Germline CDR1 reads MNHEY; CDR2 reads SVGAGI. The length of the CDR3 is 14 residues. After removal of 10 bases from V and 6 bases from J, the junction contained 5 bases not matched to a gene. As DNA, the CDR3 is TGTGCCACCCAGACTAGCGGGAGGGCCAATGAGCAGTTCTTC. Protein: CATQTSGRANEQFF.

The chain combines TRBV12-3 or TRBV12-4 with TRBJ1-5, with a tentative D call TRBD1 (5 bases). This CDR3 contains 12 residues. V dropped 3 bases and J dropped 7 bases, with 7 bases sitting between them. CDR3 coding DNA: TGTGCCAGCAGTTTCGGGGGACAGCCCCAGCATTTT. This sequence encodes CASSFGGQPQHF.

The gene calls are TRBV11-3 and TRBJ2-7; tentatively, D is TRBD2 (7 bases). V lost 1 base and J lost 5, with 18 bases in between. Germline V gene data show CDR1 as SGHNT and CDR2 as YENEEA. CDR3 length equals 16 residues. CDR3 sequence reads: CASSLAVTGGRDEQYF. The DNA of the CDR3 is TGTGCCAGCAGCTTAGCCGTGACGGGGGGCAGGGACGAGCAGTACTTC.

The chain employs TRBV27 and TRBJ1-2; perhaps TRBD1 as D (5 bases). From germline, CDR1 is MNHEY and CDR2 SMNVEV (reference sequence). CDR3 length equals 12 residues. With 3 bases removed from V and 10 bases from J, the gap between germline ends came to 12 bases. The CDR3 spells CASSFLGRDYTF. The CDR3 nucleotides read TGTGCCAGCAGTTTCTTGGGCAGGGACTACACCTTC.

The chain links TRBV4-2 to TRBJ2-2; the match to TRBD2 covers 7 bases. CDR1 is LGHNA, CDR2 YNFKEQ, per germline. The V segment lost 6 bases and the J segment 3 bases; nucleotides outside the gene matches: 4. CDR3 length equals 14 residues. The CDR3 DNA is TGTGCCAGCAGAGGACTAGGGGACACCGGGGAGCTGTTTTTT. As protein: CASRGLGDTGELFF.

The chain uses TRBV4-1 and TRBJ1-5; D is uncertain. The CDR3 is made up of 15 amino acids. Germline assignment: CDR1 MGHRA and CDR2 YSYEKL. Trimming removed 0 bases at V and 6 bases at J, with 12 bases between. DNA of the CDR3: TGCGCCAGCAGCCAAGATAGCAGCGGTTTTCAGCCCCAGCATTTT. Translating it yields CASSQDSSGFQPQHF.

The rearrangement uses TRBV18 and TRBJ1-2; D uncertain. CDR1 is KGHSH and CDR2 is LQKENI in the germline V gene. This CDR3 comprises 14 residues. V lost 3 bases and J 5 bases, leaving 13 bases between the germline ends. The CDR3: CASSPIKGLYGYTF. For the CDR3, the DNA is TGTGCCAGCTCACCTATAAAGGGCCTATATGGCTACACCTTC.

The chain employs TRBV6-1 and TRBJ1-2, with TRBD1 matching over 7 bases. Germline trimming cut 2 bases from V and 7 bases from J; bases unmatched to any gene: 16. There are 17 residues in the CDR3. CDR1 and CDR2 (germline): MNHNS, SASEGT. CDR3 loop: CASSESPLGTDKGGYTF. CDR3 bases: TGTGCCAGCAGTGAATCCCCGCTGGGGACAGACAAGGGTGGCTACACCTTC.

The J gene is TRBJ1-1, the V gene TRBV28; weak D call: TRBD1 (6 bases). This CDR3 has 12 residues. V lost 5 bases to trimming and J lost 7 bases, with 11 bases between them. Germline V gene data show CDR1 as MDHEN and CDR2 as SYDVKM. The CDR3 DNA sequence: TGTGCCAGCAGTCTAGGACAGTTTGAAGCTTTCTTT. Encoded protein: CASSLGQFEAFF.

V is TRBV6-2 or TRBV6-3 and J is TRBJ2-7, with D perhaps TRBD1 or TRBD2 (5 bases each). Germline V gene lookup returns CDR1 MNHEY and CDR2 SVGEGT. There are 18 residues in the CDR3. Between the trimmed V and J ends, which lost 6 bases and 0 bases, there was a span of 24 bases. The CDR3 here is CASSKLGVWGPSSYEQYF. CDR3 DNA: TGTGCCAGCAGCAAACTGGGAGTTTGGGGACCTAGCTCCTACGAGCAGTACTTC.

In this sample, this clone turned up a few times. The chain is built from TRBV7-2 and TRBJ2-7, with 8 nucleotides matching TRBD2. Germline CDR1 SGHTA, CDR2 FQGNSA. After removal of 3 bases from V and 2 bases from J, the junction contained 6 bases not matched to a gene. The CDR3 sequence is 15 residues long. The CDR3 coding sequence is TGTGCCAGCAGCTTGAATCCGGGACTAGCCTACGAGCAGTACTTC. It translates to CASSLNPGLAYEQYF.

The J gene is TRBJ2-5, the V gene TRBV6-5; TRBD1 agrees at 8 bases. This CDR3 is 14 amino acids long. With V trimmed by 7 bases and J by 4 bases, 8 bases remained unmatched. Germline V gives CDR1 MNHEY, CDR2 SVGAGI. CDR3 amino acids: CASTRTGFRETQYF. CDR3 nucleotides: TGTGCCAGCACCCGGACAGGGTTTAGAGAGACCCAGTACTTC.